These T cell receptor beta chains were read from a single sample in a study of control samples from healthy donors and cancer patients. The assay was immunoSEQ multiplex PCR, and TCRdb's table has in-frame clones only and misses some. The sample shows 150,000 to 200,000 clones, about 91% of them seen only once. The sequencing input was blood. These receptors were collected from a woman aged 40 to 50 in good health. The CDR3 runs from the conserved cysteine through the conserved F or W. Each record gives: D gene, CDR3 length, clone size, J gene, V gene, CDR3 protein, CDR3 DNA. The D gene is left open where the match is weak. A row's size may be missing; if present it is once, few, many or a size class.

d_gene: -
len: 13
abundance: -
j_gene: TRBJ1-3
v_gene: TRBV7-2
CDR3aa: CASSPGLRGTIYF
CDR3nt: TGTGCCAGCAGCCCCGGGCTTCGGGGCACCATATATTTT

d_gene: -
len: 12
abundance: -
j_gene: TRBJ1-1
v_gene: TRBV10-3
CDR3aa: CAISSSADEAFF
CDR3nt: TGTGCCATCAGTTCCTCCGCCGACGAAGCTTTCTTT

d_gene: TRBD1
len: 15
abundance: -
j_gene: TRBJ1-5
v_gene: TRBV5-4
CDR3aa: CASSPDRGSNQPQHF
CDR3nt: TGTGCCAGCAGCCCAGACAGGGGTAGCAATCAGCCCCAGCATTTT

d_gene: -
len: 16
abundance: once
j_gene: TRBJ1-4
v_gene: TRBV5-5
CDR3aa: CASSLLGGIGSEKLFF
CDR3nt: TGTGCCAGCAGCTTGTTGGGAGGAATAGGCAGTGAAAAACTGTTTTTT

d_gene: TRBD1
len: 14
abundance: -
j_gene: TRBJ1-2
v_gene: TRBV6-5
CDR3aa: CASTPGDRVTGYTF
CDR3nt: TGTGCCAGCACCCCGGGGGACAGGGTGACTGGCTACACCTTC

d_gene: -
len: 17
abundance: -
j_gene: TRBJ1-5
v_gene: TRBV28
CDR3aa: CASSPLKTDSSNQPQHF
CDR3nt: TGTGCCAGCAGTCCTCTCAAGACTGACAGTAGCAATCAGCCCCAGCATTTT

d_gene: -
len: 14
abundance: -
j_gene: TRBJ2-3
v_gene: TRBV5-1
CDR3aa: CASSYEGGTDTQYF
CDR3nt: TGCGCCAGCAGCTATGAGGGGGGCACAGATACGCAGTATTTT

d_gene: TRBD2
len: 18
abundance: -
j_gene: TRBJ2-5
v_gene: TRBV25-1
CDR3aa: CASSRLGSSGGPQETQYF
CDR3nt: TGTGCCAGCTCCAGACTAGGGTCTAGCGGGGGTCCCCAAGAGACCCAGTACTTC

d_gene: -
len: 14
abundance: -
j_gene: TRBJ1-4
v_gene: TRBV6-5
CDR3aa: CASSWAGSNEKLFF
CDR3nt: TGTGCCAGCAGTTGGGCGGGGAGTAATGAAAAACTGTTTTTT

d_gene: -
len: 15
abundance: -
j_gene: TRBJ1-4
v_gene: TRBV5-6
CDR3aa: CASSFWTALNEKLFF
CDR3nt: TGTGCCAGCAGCTTCTGGACAGCGTTGAATGAAAAACTGTTTTTT

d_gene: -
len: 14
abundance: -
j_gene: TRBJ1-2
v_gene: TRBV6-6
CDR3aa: CASIPQGRNYGYTF
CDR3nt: TGTGCCAGCATCCCGCAGGGTCGTAACTATGGCTACACCTTC

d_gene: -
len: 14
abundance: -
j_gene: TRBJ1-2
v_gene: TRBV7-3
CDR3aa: CASSSSVGGYGYTF
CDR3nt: TGTGCCAGCAGCTCCTCTGTTGGTGGCTATGGCTACACCTTC

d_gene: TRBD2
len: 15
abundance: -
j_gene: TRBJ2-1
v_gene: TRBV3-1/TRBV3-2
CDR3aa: CASSPGGRYYNEQFF
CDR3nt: TGTGCCAGCAGCCCGGGGGGTCGATACTACAATGAGCAGTTCTTC

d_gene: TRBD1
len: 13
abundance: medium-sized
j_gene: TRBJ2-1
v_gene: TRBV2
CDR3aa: CASHGRGLNEQFF
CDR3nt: TGTGCCAGCCACGGCAGGGGGCTCAATGAGCAGTTCTTC

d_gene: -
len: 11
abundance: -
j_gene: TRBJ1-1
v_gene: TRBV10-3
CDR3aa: CAINDGGEAFF
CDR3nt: TGTGCCATCAACGACGGGGGTGAAGCTTTCTTT

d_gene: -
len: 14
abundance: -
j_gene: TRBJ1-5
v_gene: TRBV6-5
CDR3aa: CASIWRQEDQPQHF
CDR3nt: TGTGCCAGCATTTGGAGGCAGGAAGACCAGCCCCAGCATTTT

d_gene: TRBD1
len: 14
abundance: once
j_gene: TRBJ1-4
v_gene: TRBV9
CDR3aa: CASSAGQGNEKLFF
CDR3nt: TGTGCCAGCAGCGCGGGACAGGGGAATGAAAAACTGTTTTTT

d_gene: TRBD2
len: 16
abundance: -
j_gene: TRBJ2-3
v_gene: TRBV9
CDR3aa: CASSPPSGGRTDTQYF
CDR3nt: TGTGCCAGCAGCCCGCCGAGCGGGGGGCGCACAGATACGCAGTATTTT

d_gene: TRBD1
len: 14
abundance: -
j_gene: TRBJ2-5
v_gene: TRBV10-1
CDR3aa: CASSGQGWRETQYF
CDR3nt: TGCGCCAGCAGTGGACAGGGGTGGCGAGAGACCCAGTACTTC

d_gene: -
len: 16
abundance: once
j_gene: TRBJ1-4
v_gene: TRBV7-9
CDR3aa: CASPGGDPATNEKLFF
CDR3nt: TGTGCCAGTCCCGGGGGGGATCCGGCAACTAATGAAAAACTGTTTTTT

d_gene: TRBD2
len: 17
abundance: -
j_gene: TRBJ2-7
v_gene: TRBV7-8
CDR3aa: CASSLVGGGDYNYEQYF
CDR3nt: TGTGCCAGCAGCTTAGTCGGCGGGGGGGATTATAACTACGAGCAGTACTTC

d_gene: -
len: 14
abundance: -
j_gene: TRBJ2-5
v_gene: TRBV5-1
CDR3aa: CASSLTSYQETQYF
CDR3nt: TGCGCCAGCAGCTTAACTTCTTACCAAGAGACCCAGTACTTC

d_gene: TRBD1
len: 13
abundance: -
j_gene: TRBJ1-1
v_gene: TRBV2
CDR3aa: CASTEGADTEAFF
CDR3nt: TGTGCCAGCACCGAGGGGGCGGACACTGAAGCTTTCTTT

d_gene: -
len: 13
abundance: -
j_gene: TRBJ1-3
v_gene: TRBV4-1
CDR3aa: CASSPIPGNTIYF
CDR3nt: TGCGCCAGCAGCCCAATCCCCGGAAACACCATATATTTT

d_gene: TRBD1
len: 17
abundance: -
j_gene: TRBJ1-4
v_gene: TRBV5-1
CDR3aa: CASSLGPRGPTNEKLFF
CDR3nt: TGCGCCAGCAGCTTGGGGCCTAGGGGGCCAACTAATGAAAAACTGTTTTTT

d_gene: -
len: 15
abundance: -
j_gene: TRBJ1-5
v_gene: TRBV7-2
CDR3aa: CASSPEGGGNQPQHF
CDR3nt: TGTGCCAGCAGCCCCGAGGGGGGCGGCAATCAGCCCCAGCATTTT

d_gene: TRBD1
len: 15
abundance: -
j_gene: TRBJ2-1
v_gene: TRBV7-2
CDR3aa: CASSPGTGVGNEQFF
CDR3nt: TGTGCCAGCAGCCCAGGGACAGGGGTAGGAAATGAGCAGTTCTTC